Each of the 10 T cell receptor beta chains below was sequenced from the same sample in a study of human CD4 T cells and Enterobacteriaceae. The memory gate held CD4+ cells that were not CD45RA+CCR7+CD95- naive cells, over 95% pure. Produced via immunoSEQ multiplex PCR; TCRdb's table is partial and in-frame only. The sample holds some 29,000 clones, about 80% seen once. Sequencing was carried out using memory CD4+ T cells from blood. The receptors shown here come from a human donor in good health.

V is TRBV7-6 and J is TRBJ1-3, with 7 bases that match TRBD1. V dropped 1 base and J dropped 0; count of bases not matched to a gene: 3. Germline loops: CDR1 SGHVS, CDR2 FNYEAQ. The CDR3 is 16 amino acids. Here the CDR3 DNA reads TGTGCCAGCAGCTTAGGGGGACAGCACTCTGGAAACACCATATATTTT. Protein sequence: CASSLGGQHSGNTIYF.

Points on this clone: This CDR3 is also generated by other DNA sequences in the sample. This chain connects TRBV5-1 to TRBJ2-7; TRBD1 is a possible D gene (5 bases). Trimming stripped 4 bases from V and 0 bases from J, with 11 bases between. This CDR3 contains 14 residues. Per germline, CDR1 SGHRS and CDR2 YFSETQ. The CDR3 coding sequence is TGCGCCAGCAGCCTTAGGGGAAACTCCTACGAGCAGTACTTC. This sequence encodes CASSLRGNSYEQYF.

The genes are TRBV21-1 and TRBJ1-5. TRBV21-1 is flagged as a pseudogene. The CDR3 loop spans 17 amino acids. The CDR3 sequence: CASSKDPGRYSNQPQHF. The CDR3, as DNA: TGTGCCAGCAGCAAAGACCCAGGACGTTATAGCAATCAGCCCCAGCATTTT.

J is TRBJ1-4 and V is TRBV15, with a possible D match to TRBD1 (6 bases). Looked up from germline, CDR1 is LNHNV and CDR2 is YYDKDF (reference sequence). CDR3 length: 16 amino acids. The germline V and J ends were trimmed by 0 bases and 4 bases, with 12 bases remaining between them. CDR3 sequence (DNA): TGTGCCACCAGCAGAGATGGGCAGGGGCTTAATGAAAAACTGTTTTTT. Translation: CATSRDGQGLNEKLFF.

The chain is built from TRBV7-3 and TRBJ2-5, with 12 bases lining up with TRBD2. The CDR3 contains 15 residues. The V gene's germline CDR1 is SGHTA and CDR2 FQGTGA. With V trimmed by 5 bases and J by 4 bases, 5 bases remained unmatched. CDR3: CASSETSGRTETQYF. The CDR3 nucleotides read TGTGCCAGCAGCGAGACTAGCGGGAGAACAGAGACCCAGTACTTC.

V usage is TRBV19 and J usage is TRBJ2-5, with TRBD1 as a possible D gene (6 bases). The CDR3 contains 13 residues. The germline CDR1 and CDR2 sequences are LNHDA and SQIVND (reference sequence). The V and J ends lost 5 bases and 5 bases respectively, with 12 bases between them. DNA for the CDR3: TGTGCCAGTAGTCAACAGGGTTGGGAGACCCAGTACTTC. Protein product: CASSQQGWETQYF.

The V call is TRBV7-2, the J call TRBJ2-3; D tentatively fits TRBD1 or TRBD2 (5 bases each). Germline V gene lookup returns CDR1 SGHTA and CDR2 FQGNSA. Trimming removed 2 bases from V and 0 bases from J, with 12 bases in between. This CDR3 region has 16 residues. CDR3 protein: CASSLLGAVSTDTQYF. CDR3 sequence (DNA): TGTGCCAGCAGCTTACTCGGGGCCGTTAGCACAGATACGCAGTATTTT.

The chain combines TRBV7-3 with TRBJ2-1; D unresolved. The CDR3 has 15 residues. The germline V gene has CDR1 SGHTA and CDR2 FQGTGA. Trimming shortened V by 1 base and J by 7 bases, and 14 bases separated the two germline ends. The CDR3 region is CASSLKSNSINEQFF. The CDR3 nucleotides are TGTGCCAGCAGCTTAAAAAGTAATAGCATAAATGAGCAGTTCTTC.

The chain carries TRBV19 and TRBJ1-1; D might be TRBD1 (6 bases). The germline V and J ends were trimmed by 7 bases and 1 base, with 10 bases remaining between them. The length of the CDR3 is 13 residues. Germline V gene data show CDR1 as LNHDA and CDR2 as SQIVND (reference sequence). The CDR3 coding sequence is TGTGCCAGTATCCCGGGACAGAACACTGAAGCTTTCTTT. Translating gives CASIPGQNTEAFF.

The chain recombines TRBV2 with TRBJ2-3, with TRBD2 as a possible D gene (6 bases). Trimming left V 4 bases short and J 2 bases short, with 16 bases between. This CDR3 is built from 16 residues. The germline V gene has CDR1 SNHLY and CDR2 FYNNEI. The CDR3 region has the DNA TGTGCCAGCAGTGGACCGGGGCGCGGGGACACAGATACGCAGTATTTT. Its translation: CASSGPGRGDTDTQYF. Using reference TRBV2 and TRBJ2-3 for the parts outside the CDR3, the full variable domain is EPEVTQTPSHQVTQMGQEVILRCVPISNHLYFYWYRQILGQKVEFLVSFYNNEISEKSEIFDDQFSVERPDGSNFTLKIRSTKLEDSAMYFCASSGPGRGDTDTQYFGPGTRLTVL.